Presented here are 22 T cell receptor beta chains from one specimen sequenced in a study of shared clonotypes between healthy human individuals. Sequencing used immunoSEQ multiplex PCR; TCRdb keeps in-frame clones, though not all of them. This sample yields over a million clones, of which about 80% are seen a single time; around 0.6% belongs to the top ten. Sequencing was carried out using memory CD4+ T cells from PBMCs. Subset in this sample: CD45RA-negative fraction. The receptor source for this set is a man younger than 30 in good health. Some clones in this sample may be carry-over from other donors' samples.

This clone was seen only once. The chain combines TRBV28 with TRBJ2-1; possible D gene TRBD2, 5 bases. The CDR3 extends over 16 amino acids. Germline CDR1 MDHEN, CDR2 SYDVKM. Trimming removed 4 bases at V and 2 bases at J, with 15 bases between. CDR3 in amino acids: CASSSRTATAYNEQFF. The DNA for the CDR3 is TGTGCCAGCAGTTCCAGGACTGCCACAGCCTACAATGAGCAGTTCTTC.

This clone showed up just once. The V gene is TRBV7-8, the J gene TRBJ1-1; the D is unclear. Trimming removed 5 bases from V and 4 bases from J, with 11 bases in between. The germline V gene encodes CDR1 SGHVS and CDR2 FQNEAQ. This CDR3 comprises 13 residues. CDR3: CASSPHGGTEAFF. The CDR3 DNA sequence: TGTGCCAGCAGCCCCCATGGAGGCACTGAAGCTTTCTTT.

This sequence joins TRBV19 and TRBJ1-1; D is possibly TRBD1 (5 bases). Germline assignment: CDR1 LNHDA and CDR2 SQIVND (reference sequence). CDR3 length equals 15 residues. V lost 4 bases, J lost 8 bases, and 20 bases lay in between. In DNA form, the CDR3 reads TGTGCCAGTAGTAGGGGGGTTAATAAACCGAACGAAGCTTTCTTT. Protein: CASSRGVNKPNEAFF.

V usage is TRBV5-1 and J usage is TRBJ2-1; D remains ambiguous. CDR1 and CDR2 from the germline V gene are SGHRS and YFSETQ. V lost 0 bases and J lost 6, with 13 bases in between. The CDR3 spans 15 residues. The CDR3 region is CASSLVIGFSNEQFF. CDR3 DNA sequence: TGCGCCAGCAGCTTGGTTATAGGGTTCTCCAATGAGCAGTTCTTC.

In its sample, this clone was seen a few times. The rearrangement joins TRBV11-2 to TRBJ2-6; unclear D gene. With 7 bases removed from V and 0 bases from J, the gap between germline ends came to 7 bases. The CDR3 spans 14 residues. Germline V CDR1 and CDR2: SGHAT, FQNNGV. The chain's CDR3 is CASTLSSGANVLTF. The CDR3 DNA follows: TGTGCCAGCACCCTGAGCTCTGGGGCCAACGTCCTGACTTTC.

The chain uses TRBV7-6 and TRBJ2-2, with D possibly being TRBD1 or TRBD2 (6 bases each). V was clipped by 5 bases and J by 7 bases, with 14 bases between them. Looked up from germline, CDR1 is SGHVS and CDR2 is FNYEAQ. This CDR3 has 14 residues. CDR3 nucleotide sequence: TGTGCCAGCAGCCCCCGGGGGCAGGTCGGGGAGCTGTTTTTT. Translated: CASSPRGQVGELFF.

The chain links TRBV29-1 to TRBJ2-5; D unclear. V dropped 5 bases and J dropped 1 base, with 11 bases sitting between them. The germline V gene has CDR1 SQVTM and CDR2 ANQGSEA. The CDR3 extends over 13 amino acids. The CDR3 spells CSVRPAAQETQYF. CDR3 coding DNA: TGCAGCGTTCGTCCAGCAGCCCAAGAGACCCAGTACTTC.

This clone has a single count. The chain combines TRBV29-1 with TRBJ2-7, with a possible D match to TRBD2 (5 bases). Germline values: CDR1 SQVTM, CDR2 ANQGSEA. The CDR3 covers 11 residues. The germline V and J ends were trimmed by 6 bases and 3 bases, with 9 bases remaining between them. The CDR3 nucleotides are TGCAGCGTCGTCGGGGACTACGAGCAGTACTTC. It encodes CSVVGDYEQYF.

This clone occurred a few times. The CDR3: CAWRGTSGSFNTDTQYF. CDR3 nucleotides: TGTGCCTGGAGGGGGACTAGCGGGAGTTTTAACACAGATACGCAGTATTTT. This rearrangement joins TRBV30 to TRBJ2-3; 14 nucleotides agree with TRBD2. CDR1 and CDR2 (germline): GTSNPN, SVGIG (reference sequence). There are 17 residues in the CDR3. Trimming removed 3 bases from V and 2 bases from J; junction bases left unmatched: 7.

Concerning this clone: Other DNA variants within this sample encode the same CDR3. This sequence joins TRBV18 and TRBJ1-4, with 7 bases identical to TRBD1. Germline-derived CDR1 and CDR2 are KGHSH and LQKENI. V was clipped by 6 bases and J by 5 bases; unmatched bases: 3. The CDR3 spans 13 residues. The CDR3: CASSGQLNEKLFF. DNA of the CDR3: TGTGCCAGCTCGGGACAGCTAAATGAAAAACTGTTTTTT.

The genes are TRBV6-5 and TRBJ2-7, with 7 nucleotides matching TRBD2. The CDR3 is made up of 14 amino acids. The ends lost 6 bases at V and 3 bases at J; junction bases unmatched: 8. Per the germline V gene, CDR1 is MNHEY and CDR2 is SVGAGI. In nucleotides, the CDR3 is TGTGCCAGCAGAAGAGCGGGGCGATTCTACGAGCAGTACTTC. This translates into CASRRAGRFYEQYF.

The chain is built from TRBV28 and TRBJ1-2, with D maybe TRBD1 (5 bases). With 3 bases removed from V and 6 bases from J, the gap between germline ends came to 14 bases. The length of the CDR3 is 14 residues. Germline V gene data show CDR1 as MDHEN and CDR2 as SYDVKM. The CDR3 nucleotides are TGTGCCAGCAGTTTTCTTCTGGGGGTAAATGGCTACACCTTC. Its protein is CASSFLLGVNGYTF.

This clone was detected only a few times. CDR3 region: CASSVGIYTGELFF. CDR3 coding DNA: TGTGCCAGCAGCGTAGGGATTTACACCGGGGAGCTGTTTTTT. V and J are TRBV9 and TRBJ2-2; D remains ambiguous. With 0 bases removed from V and 3 bases from J, the gap between germline ends came to 6 bases. In germline, CDR1 is SGDLS, CDR2 YYNGEE. The CDR3 has 14 amino acids.

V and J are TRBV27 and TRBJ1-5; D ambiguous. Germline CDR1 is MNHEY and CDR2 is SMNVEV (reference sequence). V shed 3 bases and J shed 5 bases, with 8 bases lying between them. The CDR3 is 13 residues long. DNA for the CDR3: TGTGCCAGCAGTTTCCACGGAGATCAGCCCCAGCATTTT. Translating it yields CASSFHGDQPQHF.

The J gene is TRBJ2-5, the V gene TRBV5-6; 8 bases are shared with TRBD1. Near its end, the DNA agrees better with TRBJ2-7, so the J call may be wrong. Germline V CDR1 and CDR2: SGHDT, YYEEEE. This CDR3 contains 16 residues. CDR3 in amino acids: CASSLNLGQVPYEQYF. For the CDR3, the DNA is TGTGCCAGCAGCTTGAACTTGGGACAGGTACCCTACGAGCAGTACTTC.

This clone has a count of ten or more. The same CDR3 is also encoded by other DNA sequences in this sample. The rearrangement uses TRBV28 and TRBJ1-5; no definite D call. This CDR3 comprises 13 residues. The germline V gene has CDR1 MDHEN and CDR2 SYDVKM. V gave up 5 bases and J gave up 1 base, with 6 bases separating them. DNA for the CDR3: TGTGCCAGCAGTCTAGACAGCAATCAGCCCCAGCATTTT. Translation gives CASSLDSNQPQHF. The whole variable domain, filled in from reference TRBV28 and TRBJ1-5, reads DVKVTQSSRYLVKRTGEKVFLECVQDMDHENMFWYRQDPGLGLRLIYFSYDVKMKEKGDIPEGYSVSREKKERFSLILESASTNQTSMYLCASSLDSNQPQHFGDGTRLSIL.

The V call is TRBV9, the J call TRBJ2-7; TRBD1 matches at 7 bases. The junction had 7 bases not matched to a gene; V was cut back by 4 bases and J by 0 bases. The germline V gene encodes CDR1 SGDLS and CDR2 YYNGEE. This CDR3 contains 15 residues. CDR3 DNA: TGTGCCAGCAGCCCCACGGGACAGAGCTCCTACGAGCAGTACTTC. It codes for CASSPTGQSSYEQYF.

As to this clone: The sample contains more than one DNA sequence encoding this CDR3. This CDR3 reads CSAGRPGELFF. The CDR3 bases are TGCAGTGCCGGGAGACCCGGGGAGCTGTTTTTT. The chain has TRBV20-1 and TRBJ2-2, with D tentatively TRBD2 (6 bases). The CDR3 has 11 residues. V lost 6 bases to trimming and J lost 6 bases, with 8 bases between them. Germline CDR1 is DFQATT and CDR2 is SNEGSKA (reference sequence).

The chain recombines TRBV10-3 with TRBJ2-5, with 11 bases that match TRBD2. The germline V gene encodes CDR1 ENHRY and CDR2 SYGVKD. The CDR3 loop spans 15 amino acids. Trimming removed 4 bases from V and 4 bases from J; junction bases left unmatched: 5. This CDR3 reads CAISVGLAGGETQYF. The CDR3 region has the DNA TGTGCCATCAGTGTAGGGCTAGCGGGAGGAGAGACCCAGTACTTC.

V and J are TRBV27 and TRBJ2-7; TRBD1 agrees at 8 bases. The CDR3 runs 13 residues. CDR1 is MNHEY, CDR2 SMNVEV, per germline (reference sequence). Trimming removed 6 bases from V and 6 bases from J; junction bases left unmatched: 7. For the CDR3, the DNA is TGTGCCAGCAGCCCAGGACAGGGTGGCGAGCAGTACTTC. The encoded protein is CASSPGQGGEQYF.

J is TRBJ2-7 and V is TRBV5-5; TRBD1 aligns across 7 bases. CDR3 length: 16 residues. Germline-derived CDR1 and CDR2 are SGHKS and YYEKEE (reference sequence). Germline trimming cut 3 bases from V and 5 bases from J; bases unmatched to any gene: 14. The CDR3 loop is CASSSGTAAVLNEQYF. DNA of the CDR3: TGTGCCAGCAGCTCCGGGACAGCGGCTGTTCTGAACGAGCAGTACTTC.

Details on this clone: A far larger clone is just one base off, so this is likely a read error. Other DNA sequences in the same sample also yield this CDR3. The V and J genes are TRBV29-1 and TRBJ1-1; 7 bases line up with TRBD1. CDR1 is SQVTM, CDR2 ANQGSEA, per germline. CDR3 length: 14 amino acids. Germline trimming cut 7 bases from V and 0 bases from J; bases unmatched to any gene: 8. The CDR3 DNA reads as TGCAGCGCCGTTATGACAGGGCTGAACACTGAAGCTTTCTTT. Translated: CSAVMTGLNTEAFF.